One T cell receptor beta chain is described in this entry. This entry belongs to a study of blood T cell repertoires in COVID-19. Study summary: Acute and convalescent COVID-19 samples came from the United States, Italy and Spain. T cells, B-cell-depleted T cells, or PBMCs provided the cDNA or gDNA that served as material.

Germline CDR1 is SGHRS and CDR2 is YFSETQ. The CDR3 runs to 13 residues. The V and J ends lost 4 bases and 3 bases respectively, with 11 bases between them. As processed by the authors: Scientists estimated how many nucleated cells there were by amplifying reference gene primers. The data were produced by immunoSEQ multiplex PCR, yet TCRdb's version contains in-frame clones alone and is incomplete. V and J calls and clone size are given by that table; D and trimming were obtained from the DNA. The table shows about 140,000 clones, with about 86% occurring only once. The sequenced material came from peripheral blood. The rearrangement joins TRBV5-1 to TRBJ2-7, with a weak D call TRBD2 (5 bases). The receptor's source is a woman aged 55 to 70 with acute or convalescent COVID-19. Written as DNA, the CDR3 is TGCGCCAGCAGCCTTGGAGGCATCTACGAGCAGTACTTC. This sequence encodes CASSLGGIYEQYF.